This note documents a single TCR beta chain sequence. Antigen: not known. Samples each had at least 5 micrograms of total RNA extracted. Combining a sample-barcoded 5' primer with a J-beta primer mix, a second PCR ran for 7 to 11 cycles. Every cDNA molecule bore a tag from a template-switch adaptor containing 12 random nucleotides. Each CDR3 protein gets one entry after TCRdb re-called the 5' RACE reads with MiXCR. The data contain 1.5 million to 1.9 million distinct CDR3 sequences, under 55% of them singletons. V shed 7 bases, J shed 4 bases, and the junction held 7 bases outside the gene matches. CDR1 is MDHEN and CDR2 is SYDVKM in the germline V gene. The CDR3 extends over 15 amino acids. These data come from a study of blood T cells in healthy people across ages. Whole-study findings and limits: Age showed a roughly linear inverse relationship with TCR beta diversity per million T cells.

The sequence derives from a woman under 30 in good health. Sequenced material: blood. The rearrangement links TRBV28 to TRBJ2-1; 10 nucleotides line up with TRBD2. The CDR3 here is CASTLTSGIYNEQFF. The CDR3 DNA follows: TGTGCCAGCACCCTTACTAGCGGGATTTACAATGAGCAGTTCTTC.